This T cell receptor (beta chain) was documented in a study of CD8 T cells in ankylosing spondylitis. Findings of the study overall: Among TCR beta sequences, a motif of roughly 8 highly homologous variants appeared characteristic of ankylosing spondylitis blood.

As to this clonotype: What it binds is not known.

TCRdb called the 5' RACE reads again in MiXCR, with one record for every CDR3 protein. The sample has roughly 150,000 distinct CDR3 sequences; about a third are singletons. Specimen: synovial fluid, either unsorted or a sorted T cell fraction (not recorded which). This TCR was sampled from a male donor with ankylosing spondylitis.

CDR3 sequence reads: CASSLVRINTGELFF. CDR3 sequence (DNA): TGTGCCAGCAGCTTGGTTCGGATAAACACCGGGGAGCTGTTTTTT. This chain connects TRBV5-6 to TRBJ2-2; D not resolved. Looked up from germline, CDR1 is SGHDT and CDR2 is YYEEEE. CDR3 length: 15 residues. V was cut by 0 bases and J by 2 bases, with 8 bases left in between. The variable domain in full, completed from reference TRBV5-6 and TRBJ2-2, reads DAGVTQSPTHLIKTRGQQVTLRCSPKSGHDTVSWYQQALGQGPQFIFQYYEEEERQRGNFPDRFSGHQFPNYSSELNVNALLLGDSALYLCASSLVRINTGELFFGEGSRLTVL.